The rows below give T cell receptor beta chains drawn from one sample of a study of CD8+ T cells in alopecia areata. The repertoire was sequenced with immunoSEQ multiplex PCR; TCRdb's copy has only in-frame clones and lacks some. The data show about 170,000 clones, around 64% seen once. The source material was CD8+ T cells sorted from blood, sampled at week 0. These receptors were collected from a human donor with alopecia areata. CDR3s include the opening cysteine and the closing phenylalanine or tryptophan. Each record gives: J gene, V gene, CDR3 protein.

j_call: TRBJ1-1; v_call: TRBV30; cdr3_aa: CAWSVISNTEAFF
j_call: TRBJ2-3; v_call: TRBV27; cdr3_aa: CASSLWTTDTQYF
j_call: TRBJ1-2; v_call: TRBV25-1; cdr3_aa: CATAQGYGYTF
j_call: TRBJ2-5; v_call: TRBV27; cdr3_aa: CASSLSTLAGAETQYF
j_call: TRBJ1-1; v_call: TRBV30; cdr3_aa: CAWSVRGPTEAFF
j_call: TRBJ2-3; v_call: TRBV15; cdr3_aa: CATSRDDRITDTQYF
j_call: TRBJ2-7; v_call: TRBV10-3; cdr3_aa: CAIGTGQGSYEQYF
j_call: TRBJ2-3; v_call: TRBV7-9; cdr3_aa: CASSFRADTQYF
j_call: TRBJ1-5; v_call: TRBV15; cdr3_aa: CATSRDRGRNQPQHF
j_call: TRBJ2-3; v_call: TRBV7-8; cdr3_aa: CASSFLGGQGDTQYF
j_call: TRBJ2-3; v_call: TRBV4-1; cdr3_aa: CASSQGQQPTDTQYF
j_call: TRBJ2-3; v_call: TRBV19; cdr3_aa: CASSPTSTDTQYF
j_call: TRBJ2-1; v_call: TRBV14; cdr3_aa: CASSQDPNEQFF
j_call: TRBJ2-1; v_call: TRBV5-6; cdr3_aa: CASSFGSNEQFF
j_call: TRBJ2-2; v_call: TRBV6-5; cdr3_aa: CASCDMTGELFF
j_call: TRBJ2-7; v_call: TRBV23-1; cdr3_aa: CASSQRYFKRWAYEQYF
j_call: TRBJ2-1; v_call: TRBV29-1; cdr3_aa: CSARSSGGFNEQFF
j_call: TRBJ1-5; v_call: TRBV9; cdr3_aa: CASSPRDDNQPQHF
j_call: TRBJ2-7; v_call: TRBV6-1; cdr3_aa: CASSPSGAVSYEQYF
j_call: TRBJ2-6; v_call: TRBV14; cdr3_aa: CASSHLDRTFSGANVLTF
j_call: TRBJ2-3; v_call: TRBV13; cdr3_aa: CASHAGSSTDTQYF
j_call: TRBJ1-1; v_call: TRBV6-6; cdr3_aa: CASSYRTNTEAFF
j_call: TRBJ2-7; v_call: TRBV9; cdr3_aa: CASSVGFDSYEQYF
j_call: TRBJ2-6; v_call: TRBV4-2; cdr3_aa: CASSQDGGAGANVLTF